The 26 T cell receptor beta chains given below trace back to one sample, sequenced in a study of T-cell reconstitution after alpha-beta-depleted transplantation in children. As it was prepared, the TCRbeta library received unique molecular identifiers. TCRdb processed the PCR reads anew with MiXCR; each CDR3 protein has one entry. The profile covers about 980,000 distinct CDR3 sequences, with about 29% appearing a single time and about 28% taken by the ten largest. This specimen consisted of PBMCs, mostly from graft donor cells, obtained 360 days after TCRalphabeta/CD19-depleted stem cell transplant. These receptors originate from a boy under three years old who had a stem cell transplant for SCID, so the T cells may come from the graft donor.

This clonotype was counted a few times. Here the CDR3 DNA reads TGTGCCAGCAGCCTACGAGGGTCCAGGGGAGGTGAAAAACTGTTTTTT. Its translation is CASSLRGSRGGEKLFF. The chain is built from TRBV7-9 and TRBJ1-4; tentatively, D is TRBD1 (6 bases). This CDR3 has 16 residues. The germline gives CDR1 SEHNR, CDR2 FQNEAQ (reference sequence). Trimming took 5 bases from V and 7 from J, leaving 20 bases between them.

On this clonotype: In this CDR3 the conserved last residue, phenylalanine or tryptophan, is missing, so a read error is likely. The V gene is TRBV9, the J gene TRBJ2-1; either TRBD1 or TRBD2 may supply D (6 bases each). Trimming left V 3 bases short and J 12 bases short, with 10 bases between. The CDR3 covers 11 residues. CDR1 and CDR2 (germline): SGDLS, YYNGEE. The CDR3 loop reads CASSAGARQFS. The CDR3 DNA sequence: TGTGCCAGCAGCGCGGGGGCCAGGCAGTTCTCC.

The rearrangement links TRBV27 to TRBJ2-5; 9 bases align to TRBD1. J gave up 6 bases and V 3 bases, and 11 bases lay outside the gene matches. There are 16 residues in the CDR3. The V gene's germline CDR1 is MNHEY and CDR2 SMNVEV (reference sequence). The CDR3: CASSFLTGQGGKTQYF. The CDR3 DNA is TGTGCCAGCAGTTTTCTGACGGGACAGGGTGGAAAGACCCAGTACTTC.

Points on this clonotype: At one end, the junction sequence differs from germline, possibly due to a read error. This rearrangement joins TRBV7-8 to TRBJ2-1; D possibly corresponds to TRBD1 (7 bases). Per germline, CDR1 SGHVS and CDR2 FQNEAQ. This CDR3 comprises 16 residues. CDR3 DNA sequence: TGTGCCAGCAGCCTAGCGAGGGGGCAGGGGGGTGATGAGCAGTTCTTC. Its translation is CASSLARGQGGDEQFF.

The chain recombines TRBV11-2 with TRBJ1-5; D ambiguous. V was clipped by 5 bases and J by 0 bases, with 8 bases between them. This CDR3 comprises 14 residues. Looked up from germline, CDR1 is SGHAT and CDR2 is FQNNGV. The chain's CDR3 is CASSQDGSNQPQHF. Written as DNA, the CDR3 is TGTGCCAGCAGCCAAGACGGTAGCAATCAGCCCCAGCATTTT.

The V gene is TRBV15, the J gene TRBJ1-4; D is ambiguous. The CDR3 totals 18 residues. The germline gives CDR1 LNHNV, CDR2 YYDKDF (reference sequence). V lost 0 bases and J lost 0, with 14 bases in between. The CDR3 DNA reads as TGTGCCACCAGCAGAGATCATAGTGGGATCGCAACTAATGAAAAACTGTTTTTT. Its protein is CATSRDHSGIATNEKLFF.

The chain employs TRBV6-1 and TRBJ2-2, with TRBD1 identical over 7 bases. Looked up from germline, CDR1 is MNHNS and CDR2 is SASEGT. After removal of 7 bases from V and 5 bases from J, the junction contained 7 bases not matched to a gene. The CDR3 is 14 residues long. CDR3 in DNA: TGTGCCAGCACCCAGGACAGGAGGACCGGGGAGCTGTTTTTT. The encoded protein is CASTQDRRTGELFF.

J is TRBJ1-5 and V is TRBV28, with D possibly matching TRBD1 (6 bases). V lost 7 bases and J lost 1, with 17 bases in between. This CDR3 comprises 16 residues. Germline lookup yields CDR1 MDHEN and CDR2 SYDVKM. The CDR3 DNA is TGTGCCAGCATCAAAGGGGGGTCTCGAAGCAATCAGCCCCAGCATTTT. Translated, it gives CASIKGGSRSNQPQHF.

This clonotype appeared a few times. The chain uses TRBV15 and TRBJ2-2; 7 bases agree with TRBD2. V dropped 0 bases and J dropped 6; count of bases not matched to a gene: 7. The CDR3 covers 16 residues. Germline CDR1 and CDR2: LNHNV and YYDKDF (reference sequence). The CDR3 loop reads CATSRESGVMPGELFF. In nucleotides, the CDR3 is TGTGCCACCAGCAGAGAGAGCGGGGTGATGCCCGGGGAGCTGTTTTTT.

The gene calls are TRBV5-1 and TRBJ1-1; D gene ambiguous. The V end lost 0 bases, the J end lost 0 bases, and 9 bases lay between the germline ends. CDR3 size: 15 residues. In germline, CDR1 is SGHRS, CDR2 YFSETQ. The CDR3 loop is CASSLEATMNTEAFF. The CDR3 region has the DNA TGCGCCAGCAGCTTGGAAGCTACCATGAACACTGAAGCTTTCTTT.

The chain has TRBV25-1 and TRBJ1-5, with D uncertain. The CDR3 runs 14 residues. V was clipped by 8 bases and J by 0 bases, with 11 bases between them. The V gene's germline CDR1 is MGHDK and CDR2 SYGVNS. The CDR3 loop reads CASGPGYSNQPQHF. Written as DNA, the CDR3 is TGTGCCAGCGGTCCGGGTTATAGCAATCAGCCCCAGCATTTT.

This clonotype was observed a few times. The chain employs TRBV3-1 and TRBJ2-4; D perhaps matches TRBD1 (6 bases). Germline CDR1 LGHDT, CDR2 YNNKEL (reference sequence). The CDR3 runs to 14 residues. Trimming removed 4 bases from V and 3 bases from J, with 10 bases in between. The CDR3 DNA follows: TGTGCCAGCAGCCTGGGGGCCAACAAAAACATTCAGTACTTC. Residues: CASSLGANKNIQYF.

This chain links TRBV28 with TRBJ1-1; 9 nucleotides line up with TRBD1. Losses at the gene ends were 3 bases for V and 1 base for J; bases not matched to a gene: 6. The length of the CDR3 is 16 residues. CDR1 is MDHEN, CDR2 SYDVKM, per germline. Here the CDR3 reads CASSFYRGLANTEAFF. CDR3 bases: TGTGCCAGCAGTTTCTACAGGGGGCTGGCGAACACTGAAGCTTTCTTT.

This chain links TRBV6-2 or TRBV6-3 with TRBJ1-5; possibly TRBD1 for D (6 bases). Germline CDR1 and CDR2: MNHEY and SVGEGT. The CDR3 has 16 amino acids. V lost 5 bases and J 4 bases, leaving 18 bases between the germline ends. CDR3 nucleotide sequence: TGTGCCAGCAGTGACGGACAGTCCCCCTCTAATCAGCCCCAGCATTTT. Its translation is CASSDGQSPSNQPQHF.

The chain carries TRBV6-1 and TRBJ1-1; maybe TRBD1 (6 bases). The germline CDR1 and CDR2 sequences are MNHNS and SASEGT. The CDR3 loop spans 14 amino acids. V lost 7 bases and J 1 base, leaving 13 bases between the germline ends. CDR3 sequence (DNA): TGTGCCAGCAAACAGGGTCTGGGGAACACTGAAGCTTTCTTT. It translates to CASKQGLGNTEAFF.

This chain connects TRBV5-6 to TRBJ2-3; D gene unclear. V was shortened by 4 bases and J by 2 bases, with 17 bases between the two germline ends. Germline loops: CDR1 SGHDT, CDR2 YYEEEE. The CDR3 loop spans 16 amino acids. CDR3: CASSHPTVAVTDTQYF. The CDR3 nucleotides read TGTGCCAGCAGCCACCCTACCGTGGCGGTCACAGATACGCAGTATTTT.

This clonotype was seen a few times. The rearrangement uses TRBV5-1 and TRBJ2-5; D could derive from TRBD1 or TRBD2 (6 bases each). Trimming pared 2 bases from V and 3 bases from J, leaving 14 bases between. Germline V CDR1 and CDR2: SGHRS, YFSETQ. The CDR3 covers 15 residues. CDR3 bases: TGCGCCAGCAGCTTCGGGGGCCGATCCGAAGAGACCCAGTACTTC. Its protein product is CASSFGGRSEETQYF.

The CDR3 DNA follows: TGTGCCAGCAGCTCGCTCGGGGGCCAGCTATTTCACGAGCAGTACTTC. This translates into CASSSLGGQLFHEQYF. This chain connects TRBV12-3 or TRBV12-4 to TRBJ2-7, with D perhaps being TRBD1 or TRBD2 (6 bases each). The CDR3 loop spans 16 amino acids. The germline V and J ends were trimmed by 6 bases and 5 bases, with 23 bases remaining between them.

The J gene is TRBJ2-7, the V gene TRBV4-1, with 11 bases lining up with TRBD2. The CDR3 runs 18 residues. J lost 3 bases, V lost 1 base, and 11 bases had no gene match. Germline V gene sequence: CDR1 MGHRA, CDR2 YSYEKL. This CDR3 reads CASSQGVLAGGLDYEQYF. The CDR3 nucleotides are TGCGCCAGCAGCCAAGGCGTGCTAGCGGGGGGACTAGACTACGAGCAGTACTTC.

This clonotype was counted only a few times. The chain is built from TRBV4-1 and TRBJ2-3, with TRBD2 matching 8 bases. CDR1 is MGHRA, CDR2 YSYEKL, per germline. The CDR3 contains 15 residues. The V segment lost 4 bases and the J segment 4 bases; nucleotides outside the gene matches: 7. The CDR3 spells CASSRASGPPDTQYF. In nucleotides, the CDR3 is TGCGCCAGCAGCCGGGCTAGCGGGCCCCCAGATACGCAGTATTTT.

This clonotype was seen more than once but under ten times. This chain connects TRBV4-3 to TRBJ2-1; D unclear. Trimming pared 2 bases from V and 8 bases from J, leaving 13 bases between. The CDR3 is made up of 14 amino acids. Germline V gene data show CDR1 as LGHNA and CDR2 as YSLEER. The CDR3, as DNA: TGCGCCAGCAGCCAAACGGGCCTACTCGATGAGCAGTTCTTC. Protein sequence: CASSQTGLLDEQFF.

This clonotype showed up just once. V gene TRBV29-1 combines with J gene TRBJ2-7, with 7 nucleotides matching TRBD1. With 4 bases clipped from V and 2 bases from J, the junction kept 2 bases outside the gene matches. Germline-derived CDR1 and CDR2 are SQVTM and ANQGSEA. The CDR3 totals 12 residues. CDR3 nucleotide sequence: TGCAGCGTTGCGGACAGGCCCTACGAGCAGTACTTC. Translation gives CSVADRPYEQYF.

The chain has TRBV6-1 and TRBJ1-1; D unresolved. The CDR3 is 13 residues long. CDR1 and CDR2 (germline): MNHNS, SASEGT. The V end was cut by 7 bases, the J end by 5 bases, with 14 bases between. The CDR3 nucleotides read TGTGCCAGCAACGGAGAAATGGGGACTGAAGCTTTCTTT. It translates to CASNGEMGTEAFF.

This clonotype was seen many times. This chain uses TRBV29-1 with TRBJ2-5; D call uncertain. There are 11 residues in the CDR3. Trimming took 4 bases from V and 2 from J, leaving 5 bases between them. The V gene's germline CDR1 is SQVTM and CDR2 ANQGSEA. For the CDR3, the DNA is TGCAGCGTTGTTAGACAAGAGACCCAGTACTTC. Protein: CSVVRQETQYF.

The chain joins TRBV29-1 to TRBJ2-7, with unresolved D. Germline-derived CDR1 and CDR2 are SQVTM and ANQGSEA. The CDR3 has 15 residues. Trimming removed 4 bases at V and 0 bases at J, with 16 bases between. CDR3 sequence: CSVVVGLRSSYEQYF. For the CDR3, the DNA is TGCAGCGTTGTTGTTGGGTTAAGGAGCTCCTACGAGCAGTACTTC.

CDR3 amino acids: CASSSPLRGGGPYNEQFF. The CDR3 DNA reads as TGTGCCAGCAGCTCCCCTCTTAGGGGGGGGGGGCCTTACAATGAGCAGTTCTTC. V usage is TRBV7-1 and J usage is TRBJ2-1; D may be TRBD2 (7 bases). TRBV7-1 is reported as an ORF; its role is uncertain. Trimming removed 3 bases at V and 4 bases at J, with 22 bases between. The CDR3 consists of 18 residues.